A selection of T cell receptor beta chains follows, all from one sample in a study of T cells expressing NK-cell markers. TCRdb re-called the 5' RACE reads and gives one entry per CDR3 protein, without DNA. This sample contains 300,000 to 450,000 distinct CDR3 sequences. Sequencing was carried out using blood T cells: a sorted CD56 or NKG2C T cell subset, CD4+ or CD8+ T cells, or bulk PBMC T cells (not recorded which). These receptors originate from a man between 18 and 69 years old in good health. The CDR3 runs from the conserved cysteine through the conserved F or W.

TRBJ2-1,TRBV18,CASSAGPPTYNEQFF
TRBJ2-7,TRBV5-1,CASTDGDSYEQYF
TRBJ1-2,TRBV12-5,CASGLFLGYTF
TRBJ2-7,TRBV18,CASSPAGGDEQYF
TRBJ1-5,TRBV19,CASSRQGDSNQPQHF
TRBJ2-3,TRBV24-1,CATSDFGGPGTDTQYF
TRBJ1-1,TRBV10-2,CASSASLLEAEAFF
TRBJ2-5,TRBV6-1,CASMQGVGQETQYF
TRBJ2-2,TRBV6-1,CASNTLRGASTGELFF
TRBJ1-2,TRBV3-1,CASSQVSNGYTF
TRBJ2-7,TRBV18,CASSPPWDRLGEQYF
TRBJ2-7,TRBV3-1,CASSQVTRQYF
TRBJ2-1,TRBV29-1,CSVVPGPTGYLRNEQFF
TRBJ2-3,TRBV7-2,CASSARTGVGTDTQYF
TRBJ1-4,TRBV5-1,CASSPKGTASNEKLFF
TRBJ2-7,TRBV24-1,CATSDVGDPYEQYF
TRBJ1-1,TRBV6-2/TRBV6-3,CASSYSNQGWAEAFF
TRBJ2-1,TRBV5-4,CASSFAGTGTENEQFF
TRBJ2-3,TRBV20-1,CSYARDTDTQYF
TRBJ1-2,TRBV6-1,CASTGTPNYGYTF
TRBJ1-1,TRBV14,CASSQYRNTEAFF
TRBJ2-3,TRBV6-1,CASSSIYERGRATDTQYF
TRBJ2-3,TRBV7-6,CASSPIWRSTDTQYF
TRBJ2-5,TRBV11-2,CASTVGGGKTQYF
TRBJ1-5,TRBV6-2/TRBV6-3,CASSTPGRGQSRQHF
TRBJ2-6,TRBV2,CASSEGTWTVDSGANVLTF
TRBJ2-3,TRBV11-1,CASSFLNGVTDTQYF
TRBJ2-2,TRBV5-1,CASSSRGQPNTGELFF
TRBJ2-7,TRBV5-4,CASSRPGQGSYEQYF
TRBJ2-3,TRBV11-2,CASSLMGADTQYF
TRBJ2-7,TRBV5-1,CASRSDRDGYEQYF
TRBJ2-5,TRBV7-2,CASSPYRDKETQYF
TRBJ2-5,TRBV12-3/TRBV12-4,CASHQGLAGAQETQYF
TRBJ2-5,TRBV28,CASSFLSGGRQETQYF
TRBJ2-7,TRBV12-3/TRBV12-4,CATARQGPYEQYF